This entry lists 18 T cell receptor beta chains sequenced from one sample in a study of blood T cell repertoires in COVID-19. Clones were sequenced by immunoSEQ multiplex PCR, and TCRdb holds only the in-frame ones, with some missing. This sample has about 200,000 clones; around 80% occur once, and the top ten carry 6.9%. Specimen: peripheral blood. Every receptor here comes from a human donor with acute or convalescent COVID-19. The donor label of this sample is uncertain.

Comment on this clone: This sample includes further DNA sequences coding for the same CDR3. The V call is TRBV6-6, the J call TRBJ1-4; D perhaps matches TRBD1 (6 bases). Germline V gives CDR1 MNHNY, CDR2 SVGAGI (reference sequence). The CDR3 loop spans 15 amino acids. The ends were cut back, 2 bases at V and 0 bases at J, with 7 bases in the middle. The CDR3 bases are TGTGCCAGCAGTTACCAGGGGACAACTAATGAAAAACTGTTTTTT. It translates to CASSYQGTTNEKLFF.

The rearrangement links TRBV18 to TRBJ2-3; 7 bases map to TRBD2. In germline, CDR1 is KGHSH, CDR2 LQKENI. V was pared by 6 bases and J by 10 bases, with 16 bases of the junction left unmatched. The CDR3 is 15 amino acids. The CDR3 loop is CASSPRRLASFAQYF. CDR3 DNA sequence: TGTGCCAGCTCCCCGAGGAGACTAGCTTCTTTCGCGCAGTATTTT.

In this sample, this clone turned up a few times. The rearrangement uses TRBV7-2 and TRBJ1-2; D is perhaps TRBD1 (5 bases). Per germline, CDR1 SGHTA and CDR2 FQGNSA. This CDR3 is 15 amino acids long. Trimming shortened V by 5 bases and J by 4 bases, and 17 bases separated the two germline ends. The CDR3 DNA reads TGTGCCAGCAGCCAAAGGATACAGGTCGGCTATGGCTACACCTTC. As protein: CASSQRIQVGYGYTF.

This sequence joins TRBV10-3 and TRBJ2-3, with 12 positions matching TRBD2. The CDR3 runs to 13 residues. Germline V gene lookup returns CDR1 ENHRY and CDR2 SYGVKD. V trimming: 9 bases; J trimming: 4 bases; junction bases outside the gene matches: 2. This CDR3 reads CAILAGGADTQYF. CDR3 DNA sequence: TGTGCCATTCTAGCGGGAGGGGCAGATACGCAGTATTTT.

The V call is TRBV15, the J call TRBJ1-5, with 7 bases aligning to TRBD1. The CDR3 covers 16 residues. From germline, CDR1 is LNHNV and CDR2 YYDKDF (reference sequence). V shed 1 base and J 1 base; nucleotides not matched to a gene: 4. This CDR3 is CATSRGRTGSNQPQHF. The CDR3, as DNA: TGTGCCACCAGCAGAGGCCGGACAGGAAGCAATCAGCCCCAGCATTTT.

The chain has TRBV7-8 and TRBJ1-1; D unresolved. With 1 base removed from V and 2 bases from J, the gap between germline ends came to 8 bases. Per germline, CDR1 SGHVS and CDR2 FQNEAQ. This CDR3 is 14 amino acids long. The CDR3 region is CASSLVFVNTEAFF. The CDR3 DNA reads as TGTGCCAGCAGCTTAGTGTTCGTCAACACTGAAGCTTTCTTT.

This chain joins TRBV3-1 (or the pseudogene TRBV3-2) and TRBJ1-2; possible D gene TRBD1, 5 bases. V was pared by 4 bases and J by 2 bases, with 11 bases between. The CDR3 covers 14 residues. Germline loops: CDR1 LGHDT, CDR2 YNNKEL (reference sequence). The CDR3 DNA follows: TGTGCCAGCAGCCCCCGCCCAGGGAACTATGGCTACACCTTC. As protein: CASSPRPGNYGYTF.

This clone was recorded a few times. V gene TRBV4-2 combines with J gene TRBJ2-3, with 9 bases aligning to TRBD2. This CDR3 is built from 16 residues. Unmatched junction bases numbered 4, after V lost 1 base and J lost 2 bases. Germline lookup yields CDR1 LGHNA and CDR2 YNFKEQ. CDR3 bases: TGTGCCAGCAGCCAAGGGGCGGGGGGGTCCACAGATACGCAGTATTTT. Translating it yields CASSQGAGGSTDTQYF.

The V gene is TRBV28, the J gene TRBJ2-2; 7 bases are a match to TRBD1. J was trimmed by 4 bases and V by 8 bases; bases with no gene match: 7. Germline V lookup: CDR1 MDHEN, CDR2 SYDVKM. The CDR3 is 14 amino acids. CDR3 protein: CASANAGGTGELFF. CDR3 DNA: TGTGCCAGCGCAAATGCAGGGGGCACCGGGGAGCTGTTTTTT.

This clone was counted once. The chain joins TRBV6-6 to TRBJ1-2; no definite D call. This CDR3 contains 13 residues. Germline values: CDR1 MNHNY, CDR2 SVGAGI (reference sequence). V was cut by 6 bases and J by 8 bases, with 16 bases left in between. CDR3 nucleotide sequence: TGTGCCAGCAGACCCGAGCAAACTAGGGGCTACACCTTC. Translated, it gives CASRPEQTRGYTF.

The count of this clone is one. The CDR3 bases are TGTGCCAGTAGTGGATCTAGCGGGAGGAATGAGCAGTTCTTC. This translates into CASSGSSGRNEQFF. J is TRBJ2-1 and V is TRBV19; 11 bases agree with TRBD2. This CDR3 region has 14 residues. CDR1 and CDR2 (germline): LNHDA, SQIVND (reference sequence). Trimming removed 5 bases from V and 7 bases from J; junction bases left unmatched: 4.

The chain combines TRBV30 with TRBJ1-5, with D unclear. This CDR3 region has 14 residues. The germline CDR1 and CDR2 sequences are GTSNPN and SVGIG (reference sequence). Trimming cost V 4 bases and J 0 bases, with 10 bases left between them. In DNA, the CDR3 is TGTGCCTGGACCGGAGCCGGTAGCAATCAGCCCCAGCATTTT. Protein: CAWTGAGSNQPQHF.

The chain combines TRBV5-1 with TRBJ2-5, with 7 bases fitting TRBD2. V was pared by 5 bases and J by 2 bases, with 9 bases of the junction left unmatched. CDR1 is SGHRS and CDR2 is YFSETQ in the germline V gene. The CDR3 is 15 residues long. In DNA, the CDR3 is TGCGCCAGCAGTATGGGGGGAGGGATACAAGAGACCCAGTACTTC. Translating it yields CASSMGGGIQETQYF.

The V call is TRBV15, the J call TRBJ1-5; D is uncertain. The CDR3 covers 12 residues. V was clipped by 5 bases and J by 4 bases, with 6 bases between them. From germline, CDR1 is LNHNV and CDR2 YYDKDF (reference sequence). CDR3 sequence reads: CATSRQNQPQHF. The CDR3 nucleotides are TGTGCCACCAGCCGCCAGAATCAGCCCCAGCATTTT.

The CDR3 nucleotides are TGTGCCAGCAGTTCCATTCGACAGGGTGGGGCCAACGTCCTGACTTTC. Encoded protein: CASSSIRQGGANVLTF. The chain is built from TRBV28 and TRBJ2-6, with TRBD1 matching over 7 bases. From germline, CDR1 is MDHEN and CDR2 SYDVKM. The CDR3 is 16 residues long. Trimming cost V 4 bases and J 3 bases; bases outside gene matches: 6.

V and J are TRBV9 and TRBJ2-5, with 7 bases identical to TRBD1. The CDR3 has 15 amino acids. Germline CDR1 and CDR2: SGDLS and YYNGEE. V dropped 3 bases and J dropped 5; count of bases not matched to a gene: 10. This chain's CDR3 is CASSATGTVGETQYF. CDR3 nucleotides: TGTGCCAGCAGCGCCACCGGGACAGTCGGGGAGACCCAGTACTTC.

This clone has a handful of counts. This rearrangement joins TRBV10-3 to TRBJ1-3; 7 bases fit TRBD1. In germline, CDR1 is ENHRY, CDR2 SYGVKD. The CDR3 runs to 12 residues. Losses at the gene ends were 6 bases for V and 4 bases for J; bases not matched to a gene: 0. The CDR3 region has the DNA TGTGCCATCAGAGGGGGCGGAAACACCATATATTTT. Protein product: CAIRGGGNTIYF.

The sample holds a few counts of this clone. This chain uses TRBV7-8 with TRBJ1-1, with D possibly being TRBD1 (5 bases). The CDR3 runs to 14 residues. V was cut by 4 bases and J by 4 bases, with 13 bases left in between. CDR1 is SGHVS, CDR2 FQNEAQ, per germline. CDR3 nucleotides: TGTGCCAGCAGCTCAACCGGGGGAATCACTGAAGCTTTCTTT. Its translation is CASSSTGGITEAFF.